Listed here is a single T cell receptor beta chain. The antigen is not known. This entry comes from a study of post-analysis software for immune sequencing data. Unique molecular identifiers had been added to the TCR beta cDNA libraries. One entry per CDR3 protein, called by TCRdb with MiXCR from the PCR reads. The sample includes roughly 570,000 distinct CDR3 sequences, around a third of them seen just once. The CDR3 covers 14 residues. V gave up 7 bases and J gave up 5 bases; unmatched junction bases: 10. The germline gives CDR1 SNHLY, CDR2 FYNNEI. Study results and caveats: TRBV5-6, TRBV5-1 and TRBV20-1 belonged to a set of about five TRBV segments that were more frequent in patients than controls. The normalized Chao1 diversity of multiple sclerosis patients was significantly lower than that of controls. Samples made in the same batch grouped tightly together by F measure.

This rearrangement joins TRBV2 to TRBJ2-5, with 7 bases matching TRBD1. This clonotype originated in a girl under 18 with multiple sclerosis. The sequenced material came from blood. The CDR3 DNA follows: TGTGCCAGCAACCGGGACAGACTCCAGGAGACCCAGTACTTC. This translates into CASNRDRLQETQYF.